Following are 26 T cell receptor beta chains from one sample sequenced in a study of cytomegalovirus exposure and HLA in healthy donors. Primers included in the PCR were 60 Vbeta and 13 Jbeta primers. This table comes from immunoSEQ multiplex PCR, and its TCRdb copy is limited to in-frame clones, with some not included. The table includes under 150,000 clones, over 75% detected once. The sample comprised PBMCs. The receptors here all came from a boy younger than 18 in good health and CMV-seronegative.

The V gene is TRBV10-3, the J gene TRBJ2-2; 9 nucleotides agree with TRBD1. Germline assignment: CDR1 ENHRY and CDR2 SYGVKD. Trimming took 7 bases from V and 3 from J; bases not matched to a gene: 3. The CDR3 spans 14 residues. CDR3 coding DNA: TGTGCCATCACTAGACAGGGGGACACCGGGGAGCTGTTTTTT. Encoded protein: CAITRQGDTGELFF.

The chain uses TRBV5-1 and TRBJ1-1; 7 bases fit TRBD1. This CDR3 contains 14 residues. With 4 bases clipped from V and 5 bases from J, the junction kept 8 bases outside the gene matches. CDR1 and CDR2 (germline): SGHRS, YFSETQ. The CDR3 loop reads CASSATGASTEAFF. The CDR3 DNA sequence: TGCGCCAGCAGCGCAACAGGGGCCTCAACTGAAGCTTTCTTT.

This sequence joins TRBV2 and TRBJ2-7; 11 bases map to TRBD1. The V segment lost 6 bases and the J segment 6 bases; nucleotides outside the gene matches: 4. The CDR3 is 13 amino acids. From germline, CDR1 is SNHLY and CDR2 FYNNEI. CDR3 amino acids: CASSADRGPEQYF. CDR3 bases: TGTGCCAGCAGCGCGGACAGGGGGCCCGAGCAGTACTTC.

This rearrangement joins TRBV23-1 to TRBJ2-7, with 7 bases matching TRBD1. TRBV23-1 falls under the ORF class, with uncertain function. V lost 4 bases to trimming and J lost 9 bases; unmatched junction nucleotides: 15. The length of the CDR3 is 15 residues. CDR3 protein: CASSRQQGSDNWQYF. CDR3 DNA sequence: TGCGCCAGCAGTCGTCAACAGGGGTCGGATAATTGGCAGTACTTC.

The chain couples TRBV4-2 to TRBJ2-3, with unresolved D. The CDR3 is 16 amino acids. CDR1 and CDR2 from the germline V gene are LGHNA and YNFKEQ. Trimming stripped 1 base from V and 6 bases from J, with 17 bases between. DNA of the CDR3: TGTGCCAGCAGCCAAGCCGGAACTCCCGCAGCGGATACGCAGTATTTT. This codes for CASSQAGTPAADTQYF.

The chain has TRBV5-1 and TRBJ2-3; no reliable D call. The CDR3 loop spans 15 amino acids. The germline gives CDR1 SGHRS, CDR2 YFSETQ. Trimming stripped 0 bases from V and 0 bases from J, with 8 bases between. CDR3 in amino acids: CASSLAPQSTDTQYF. The CDR3 DNA reads as TGCGCCAGCAGCTTGGCTCCCCAGAGCACAGATACGCAGTATTTT.

The chain uses TRBV2 and TRBJ1-4; 9 nucleotides match TRBD1. Germline V gene lookup returns CDR1 SNHLY and CDR2 FYNNEI. The CDR3 has 12 residues. The V and J ends lost 7 bases and 10 bases, in that order; junction bases with no gene match: 4. In DNA, the CDR3 is TGTGCCAGCAACCGGGACAGGGCAAAACTGTTTTTT. Translation: CASNRDRAKLFF.

This sequence joins TRBV7-9 and TRBJ1-5; a possible D gene is TRBD1 (5 bases). The CDR3 spans 14 residues. Trimming stripped 5 bases from V and 0 bases from J, with 8 bases between. Germline CDR1 reads SEHNR; CDR2 reads FQNEAQ (reference sequence). The CDR3, as DNA: TGTGCCAGCAGCCAGACAGATAGCAATCAGCCCCAGCATTTT. Its translation: CASSQTDSNQPQHF.

The CDR3 protein is CASSQGQGDGEAFF. In DNA form, the CDR3 reads TGCGCCAGCAGCCAGGGACAGGGCGATGGTGAAGCTTTCTTT. The rearrangement uses TRBV5-1 and TRBJ1-1; 9 positions agree with TRBD1. Germline values: CDR1 SGHRS, CDR2 YFSETQ. CDR3 size: 14 residues. Trimming removed 4 bases from V and 7 bases from J; junction bases left unmatched: 8.

There are a few counts of this clone. V gene TRBV6-5 combines with J gene TRBJ1-1; 10 nucleotides align to TRBD1. Per germline, CDR1 MNHEY and CDR2 SVGAGI. The CDR3 is made up of 15 amino acids. J lost 3 bases, V lost 2 bases, and 3 bases had no gene match. The CDR3 here is CASSYADRGDTEAFF. CDR3 nucleotide sequence: TGTGCCAGCAGTTACGCGGACAGGGGGGACACTGAAGCTTTCTTT.

For this clone: Other DNA sequences in this specimen translate into the identical CDR3. The chain joins TRBV5-6 to TRBJ1-5; 9 nucleotides match TRBD1. Germline CDR1 and CDR2: SGHDT and YYEEEE. V gave up 4 bases and J gave up 3 bases; unmatched junction bases: 8. The CDR3 consists of 16 residues. CDR3 DNA sequence: TGTGCCAGCAGCGGCAACAGGGGGCAAAACAATCAGCCCCAGCATTTT. Protein: CASSGNRGQNNQPQHF.

The V gene is TRBV10-3, the J gene TRBJ2-1; TRBD2 might be the D (6 bases). The CDR3 runs to 17 residues. Trimming left V 10 bases short and J 7 bases short, with 29 bases between. Per the germline V gene, CDR1 is ENHRY and CDR2 is SYGVKD. As DNA, the CDR3 is TGTGCCACAGGTGGGGGTTTAGCGGATTCGGGGCGGAATGAGCAGTTCTTC. Its protein is CATGGGLADSGRNEQFF.

This clone has just a few counts. This sequence joins TRBV21-1 and TRBJ1-5; TRBD1, the D gene given by the table, was not confirmed from the DNA. TRBV21-1 is classified as a pseudogene. The CDR3 loop spans 17 amino acids. The CDR3 here is CASREDTSVYSNQPQHF. The DNA of the CDR3 is TGTGCCAGCAGGGAAGACACCTCGGTTTATAGCAATCAGCCCCAGCATTTT.

The gene calls are TRBV29-1 and TRBJ1-1; no firm D call. The CDR3 contains 12 residues. Trimming cost V 3 bases and J 1 base, with 6 bases left between them. Looked up from germline, CDR1 is SQVTM and CDR2 is ANQGSEA. The CDR3 DNA is TGCAGCGTTGATCCCCGGAACACTGAAGCTTTCTTT. This sequence encodes CSVDPRNTEAFF. Full variable domain (outside the CDR3, taken from reference TRBV29-1 and TRBJ1-1): SAVISQKPSRDICQRGTSLTIQCQVDSQVTMMFWYRQQPGQSLTLIATANQGSEATYESGFVIDKFPISRPNLTFSTLTVSNMSPEDSSIYLCSVDPRNTEAFFGQGTRLTVV.

The chain carries TRBV2 and TRBJ2-6, with TRBD1 identical over 9 bases. V lost 9 bases and J lost 2; bases outside the gene matches: 14. Germline V gene data show CDR1 as SNHLY and CDR2 as FYNNEI. This CDR3 has 18 residues. DNA of the CDR3: TGTGCCAGGTGGGACAGGGCCGACCATTTCCCTGGGGCCAACGTCCTGACTTTC. It yields the protein CARWDRADHFPGANVLTF.

CDR3 protein: CASSPKARVGEQYF. As DNA, the CDR3 is TGCGCCAGCAGCCCCAAGGCCAGGGTAGGCGAGCAGTACTTC. The V call is TRBV4-3, the J call TRBJ2-7; maybe TRBD1 (5 bases). Germline V CDR1 and CDR2: LGHNA, YSLEER. The CDR3 is made up of 14 amino acids. The V and J ends lost 4 bases and 6 bases respectively, with 16 bases between them.

The chain combines TRBV2 with TRBJ2-1; possibly TRBD2 for D (5 bases). The V end lost 4 bases, the J end lost 1 base, and 11 bases lay between the germline ends. Per the germline V gene, CDR1 is SNHLY and CDR2 is FYNNEI. This CDR3 comprises 15 residues. DNA of the CDR3: TGTGCCAGCAGTGGGGTTGGCGGGTCCTACAATGAGCAGTTCTTC. Its translation: CASSGVGGSYNEQFF.

This chain connects TRBV9 to TRBJ2-4; possibly TRBD1 for D (6 bases). Germline V gene sequence: CDR1 SGDLS, CDR2 YYNGEE. V was cut by 0 bases and J by 7 bases, with 11 bases left in between. The CDR3 has 14 residues. The CDR3: CASSVEGEVNIQYF. CDR3 in DNA: TGTGCCAGCAGCGTAGAGGGGGAAGTGAACATTCAGTACTTC.

The rearrangement uses TRBV5-4 and TRBJ2-3, with D possibly TRBD2 on 5 matching bases. The CDR3 runs to 15 residues. Germline CDR1 and CDR2: SGHNT and YYREEE (reference sequence). The V gene lost 4 bases and the J gene lost 3 bases, with 15 bases spanning the gap. CDR3 in amino acids: CASSPEQRETDTQYF. For the CDR3, the DNA is TGTGCCAGCAGCCCAGAGCAAAGGGAGACAGATACGCAGTATTTT.

CDR3 nucleotide sequence: TGTGCCAGCAGCCAAAACCCCGGGAGCCCAAATGAGCAGTTCTTC. It translates to CASSQNPGSPNEQFF. The chain carries TRBV4-2 and TRBJ2-1; possibly TRBD2 for D (6 bases). Germline V gene sequence: CDR1 LGHNA, CDR2 YNFKEQ. Trimming left V 2 bases short and J 7 bases short, with 15 bases between. This CDR3 is built from 15 residues.

J is TRBJ2-5 and V is TRBV5-4; 8 bases are shared with TRBD1. In germline, CDR1 is SGHNT, CDR2 YYREEE (reference sequence). The CDR3 is 15 amino acids. Trimming cost V 4 bases and J 4 bases; bases outside gene matches: 9. The CDR3 reads CASSRTTGDTETQYF. DNA of the CDR3: TGTGCCAGCAGCCGCACGACAGGGGATACAGAGACCCAGTACTTC. The variable domain in full, completed from reference TRBV5-4 and TRBJ2-5, reads ETGVTQSPTHLIKTRGQQVTLRCSSQSGHNTVSWYQQALGQGPQFIFQYYREEENGRGNFPPRFSGLQFPNYSSELNVNALELDDSALYLCASSRTTGDTETQYFGPGTRLLVL.

V is TRBV9 and J is TRBJ2-1; maybe TRBD2 (6 bases). Per germline, CDR1 SGDLS and CDR2 YYNGEE. CDR3 size: 11 residues. V was clipped by 7 bases and J by 6 bases, with 8 bases between them. CDR3 in DNA: TGTGCCAGCGGTAGCGGCAATGAGCAGTTCTTC. The encoded protein is CASGSGNEQFF. Together with reference TRBV9 and TRBJ2-1, the CDR3 gives the full variable domain: DSGVTQTPKHLITATGQRVTLRCSPRSGDLSVYWYQQSLDQGLQFLIQYYNGEERAKGNILERFSAQQFPDLHSELNLSSLELGDSALYFCASGSGNEQFFGPGTRLTVL.

This clone has just one count. This chain uses TRBV29-1 with TRBJ2-1, with 15 bases fitting TRBD2. Germline CDR1 and CDR2: SQVTM and ANQGSEA. The CDR3 is 21 amino acids. The ends lost 2 bases at V and 5 bases at J; junction bases unmatched: 19. CDR3: CSVEFRSGLAGGPVRHNEQFF. The CDR3 DNA reads TGCAGCGTTGAATTCCGGAGCGGACTAGCGGGAGGGCCGGTTCGCCACAATGAGCAGTTCTTC.

This clone appeared a single time. The V gene is TRBV5-6, the J gene TRBJ2-5, with D tentatively TRBD1 (6 bases). The closer fit of TRBJ2-7 to the DNA end suggests the J call may be wrong. Germline CDR1 SGHDT, CDR2 YYEEEE. This CDR3 has 15 residues. The CDR3 coding sequence is TGTGCCAGCAGCTTGAGGGACATCCTATCCTACGAGCAGTACTTC. It encodes CASSLRDILSYEQYF.

This clone was counted once. The V call is TRBV5-4, the J call TRBJ1-4; no clear D gene. Trimming cost V 4 bases and J 2 bases, with 9 bases left between them. The length of the CDR3 is 14 residues. Germline values: CDR1 SGHNT, CDR2 YYREEE (reference sequence). The CDR3: CASSPPGTNEKLFF. Here the CDR3 DNA reads TGTGCCAGCAGCCCCCCGGGTACTAATGAAAAACTGTTTTTT.

The chain carries TRBV5-1 and TRBJ2-7, with a weak D call TRBD2 (6 bases). The germline CDR1 and CDR2 sequences are SGHRS and YFSETQ. The germline V and J ends were trimmed by 1 base and 3 bases, with 11 bases remaining between them. The length of the CDR3 is 14 residues. The CDR3 bases are TGCGCCAGCAGCTTGCGGGGCGGGGACTACGAGCAGTACTTC. Protein product: CASSLRGGDYEQYF. The whole variable domain, filled in from reference TRBV5-1 and TRBJ2-7, reads KAGVTQTPRYLIKTRGQQVTLSCSPISGHRSVSWYQQTPGQGLQFLFEYFSETQRNKGNFPGRFSGRQFSNSRSEMNVSTLELGDSALYLCASSLRGGDYEQYFGPGTRLTVT.